These 9 T cell receptor beta chains were sequenced from one sample in a study of cytomegalovirus exposure and HLA in healthy donors. The PCR had 60 Vbeta and 13 Jbeta primers. The protocol was immunoSEQ multiplex PCR, while the TCRdb copy is restricted to in-frame clones and leaves out a portion. The repertoire holds about 160,000 clones, with 60% to 75% as singletons. The sequencing input was PBMCs. These receptors all stem from a woman aged 50 to 65 in good health and CMV-seropositive.

This chain uses TRBV2 with TRBJ2-3; 8 bases map to TRBD2. Germline V gene sequence: CDR1 SNHLY, CDR2 FYNNEI. The V segment lost 5 bases and the J segment 11 bases; nucleotides outside the gene matches: 3. The CDR3 is made up of 11 amino acids. CDR3 coding DNA: TGTGCCAGCAGTTTAGCGGGGATGCAGTATTTT. Translated: CASSLAGMQYF.

This clone was recorded a few times. The chain employs TRBV4-1 and TRBJ1-1; weak D call: TRBD1 (6 bases). V shed 0 bases and J shed 1 base, with 9 bases lying between them. From germline, CDR1 is MGHRA and CDR2 YSYEKL. This CDR3 has 15 residues. The CDR3 coding sequence is TGCGCCAGCAGCCAAGAGGGGGCGGGGAACACTGAAGCTTTCTTT. It specifies CASSQEGAGNTEAFF.

The chain uses TRBV6-1 and TRBJ2-7; D ambiguous. Germline loops: CDR1 MNHNS, CDR2 SASEGT. Deletions cut 2 bases from V and 7 bases from J, with 12 bases between. The CDR3 is made up of 13 amino acids. CDR3 residues: CASSEHLIGEQYF. CDR3 nucleotide sequence: TGTGCCAGCAGTGAACATCTGATCGGGGAGCAGTACTTC.

This clone was counted a single time. The same CDR3 can be traced to other DNA sequences in this sample. The rearrangement uses TRBV5-1 and TRBJ1-6; 7 bases line up with TRBD1. The germline V gene has CDR1 SGHRS and CDR2 YFSETQ. This CDR3 is 16 amino acids long. With 0 bases clipped from V and 8 bases from J, the junction kept 8 bases outside the gene matches. The CDR3 bases are TGCGCCAGCAGCTTGGACGGACAGGCTGGCGATTCACCCCTCCACTTT. Protein product: CASSLDGQAGDSPLHF.

V usage is TRBV4-1 and J usage is TRBJ1-5; D gene unclear. Trimming left V 0 bases short and J 2 bases short, with 11 bases between. The CDR3 consists of 16 residues. In germline, CDR1 is MGHRA, CDR2 YSYEKL. The CDR3 loop reads CASSQDSSRGNQPQHF. The DNA for the CDR3 is TGCGCCAGCAGCCAAGATAGCTCCCGAGGCAATCAGCCCCAGCATTTT.

This clone was observed a few times. This chain joins TRBV5-8 and TRBJ1-4; D is possibly TRBD1 (5 bases). Germline V lookup: CDR1 SGHTS, CDR2 YDEGEE. The V and J ends lost 4 bases and 8 bases respectively, with 12 bases between them. This CDR3 comprises 13 residues. The CDR3 here is CASSRLRGEKLFF. The CDR3 DNA reads TGTGCCAGCAGCCGCCTTAGGGGCGAAAAACTGTTTTTT.

This chain uses TRBV6-5 with TRBJ2-7, with a possible D match to TRBD1 (5 bases). The V gene lost 5 bases and the J gene lost 3 bases, with 14 bases spanning the gap. The germline gives CDR1 MNHEY, CDR2 SVGAGI. This CDR3 is 14 amino acids long. The CDR3 sequence: CASSRHRQDYEQYF. The CDR3 region has the DNA TGTGCCAGCAGTCGTCACAGGCAAGACTACGAGCAGTACTTC.

The V call is TRBV6-1, the J call TRBJ2-1; maybe TRBD2 (5 bases). V lost 3 bases and J 0 bases, leaving 12 bases between the germline ends. The CDR3 runs to 16 residues. Germline CDR1 and CDR2: MNHNS and SASEGT. Here the CDR3 reads CASSDEPGSSYNEQFF. CDR3 DNA: TGTGCCAGCAGTGACGAGCCGGGAAGCTCCTACAATGAGCAGTTCTTC.

The chain is built from TRBV18 and TRBJ2-1, with TRBD2 matching 9 bases. The CDR3 covers 14 residues. Germline loops: CDR1 KGHSH, CDR2 LQKENI. With 1 base clipped from V and 5 bases from J, the junction kept 0 bases outside the gene matches. The CDR3 spells CASSPLAGDNEQFF. The CDR3 coding sequence is TGTGCCAGCTCACCACTAGCGGGGGACAATGAGCAGTTCTTC.